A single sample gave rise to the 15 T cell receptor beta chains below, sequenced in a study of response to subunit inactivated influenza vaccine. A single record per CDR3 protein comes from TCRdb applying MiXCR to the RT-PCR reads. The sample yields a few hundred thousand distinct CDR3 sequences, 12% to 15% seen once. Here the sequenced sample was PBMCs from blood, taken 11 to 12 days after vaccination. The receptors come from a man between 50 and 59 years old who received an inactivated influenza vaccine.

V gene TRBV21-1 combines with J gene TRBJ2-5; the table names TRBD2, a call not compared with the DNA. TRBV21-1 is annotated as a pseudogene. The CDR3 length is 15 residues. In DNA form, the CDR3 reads TGTGCCAGCAGCAAAGCGTGCGGGATTCAAGAGACCCAGTACTTC. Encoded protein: CASSKACGIQETQYF.

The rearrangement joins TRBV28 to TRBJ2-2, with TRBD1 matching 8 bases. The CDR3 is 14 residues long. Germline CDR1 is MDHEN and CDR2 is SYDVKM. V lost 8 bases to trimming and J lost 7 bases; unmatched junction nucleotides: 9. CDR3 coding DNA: TGTGCCAGCGGACAGACAGGGGCGGGCGGGGAGCTGTTTTTT. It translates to CASGQTGAGGELFF.

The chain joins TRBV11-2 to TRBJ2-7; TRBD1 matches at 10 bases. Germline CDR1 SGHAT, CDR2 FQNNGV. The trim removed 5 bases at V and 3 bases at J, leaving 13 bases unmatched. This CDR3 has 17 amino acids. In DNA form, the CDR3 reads TGTGCCAGCAGCCATCGGGGTCCGGGACAGGGGTTCTACGAGCAGTACTTC. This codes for CASSHRGPGQGFYEQYF.

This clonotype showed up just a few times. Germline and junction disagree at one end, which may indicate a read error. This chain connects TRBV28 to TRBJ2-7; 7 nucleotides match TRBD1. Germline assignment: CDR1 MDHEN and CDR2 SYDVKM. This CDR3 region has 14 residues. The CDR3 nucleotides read TGTGCCAGCAAACCGCGGACAGGTCCCTCCCCCGGCTCCTTC. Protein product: CASKPRTGPSPGSF. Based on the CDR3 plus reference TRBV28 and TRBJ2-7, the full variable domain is DVKVTQSSRYLVKRTGEKVFLECVQDMDHENMFWYRQDPGLGLRLIYFSYDVKMKEKGDIPEGYSVSREKKERFSLILESASTNQTSMYLCASKPRTGPSPGSFGPGTRLTVT.

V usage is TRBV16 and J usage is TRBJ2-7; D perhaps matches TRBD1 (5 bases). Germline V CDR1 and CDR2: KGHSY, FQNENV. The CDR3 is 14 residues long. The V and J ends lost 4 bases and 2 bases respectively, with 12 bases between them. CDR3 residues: CASSPQTVAYEQYF. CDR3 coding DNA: TGTGCCAGCAGCCCGCAGACAGTCGCCTACGAGCAGTACTTC.

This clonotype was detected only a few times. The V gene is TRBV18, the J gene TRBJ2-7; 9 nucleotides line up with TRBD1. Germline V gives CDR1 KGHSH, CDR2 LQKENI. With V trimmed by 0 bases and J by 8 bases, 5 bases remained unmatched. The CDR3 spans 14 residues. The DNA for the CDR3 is TGTGCCAGCTCACCACCGGGACAGGGATTAAAGCAGTACTTC. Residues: CASSPPGQGLKQYF.

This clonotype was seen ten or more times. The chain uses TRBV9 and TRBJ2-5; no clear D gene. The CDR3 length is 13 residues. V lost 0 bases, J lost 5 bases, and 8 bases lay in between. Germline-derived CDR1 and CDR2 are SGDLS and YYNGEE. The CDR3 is CASSVGFAETQYF. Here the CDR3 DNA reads TGTGCCAGCAGCGTAGGGTTTGCGGAGACCCAGTACTTC.

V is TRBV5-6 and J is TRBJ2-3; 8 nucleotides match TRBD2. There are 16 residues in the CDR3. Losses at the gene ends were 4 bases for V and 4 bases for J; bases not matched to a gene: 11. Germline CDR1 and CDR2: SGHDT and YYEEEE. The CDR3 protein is CASSNLAGRRADTQYF. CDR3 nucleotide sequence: TGTGCCAGCAGCAATTTAGCGGGGAGGAGGGCAGATACGCAGTATTTT.

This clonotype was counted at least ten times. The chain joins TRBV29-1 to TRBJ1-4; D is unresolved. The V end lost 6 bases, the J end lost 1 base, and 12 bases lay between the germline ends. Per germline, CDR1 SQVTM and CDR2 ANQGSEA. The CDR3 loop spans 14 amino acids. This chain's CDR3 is CSVRNSGTNEKLFF. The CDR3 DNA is TGCAGCGTACGAAATTCCGGAACTAATGAAAAACTGTTTTTT.

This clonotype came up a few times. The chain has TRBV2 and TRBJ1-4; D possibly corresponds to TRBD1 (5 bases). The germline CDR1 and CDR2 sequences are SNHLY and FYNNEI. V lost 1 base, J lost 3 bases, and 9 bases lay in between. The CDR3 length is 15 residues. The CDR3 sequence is CASSEGGAANEKLFF. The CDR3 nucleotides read TGTGCCAGCAGTGAAGGGGGCGCGGCTAATGAAAAACTGTTTTTT.

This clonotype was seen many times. CDR3 region: CASKRTGGYGYTF. The CDR3 bases are TGTGCCAGCAAACGGACAGGGGGGTATGGCTACACCTTC. The V call is TRBV27, the J call TRBJ1-2; 10 bases line up with TRBD1. The germline CDR1 and CDR2 sequences are MNHEY and SMNVEV (reference sequence). V dropped 7 bases and J dropped 5; count of bases not matched to a gene: 4. The CDR3 consists of 13 residues.

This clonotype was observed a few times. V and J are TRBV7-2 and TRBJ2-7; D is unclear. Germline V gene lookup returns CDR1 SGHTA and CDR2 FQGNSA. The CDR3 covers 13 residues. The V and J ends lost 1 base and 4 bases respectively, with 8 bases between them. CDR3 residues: CASSLERRYEQYF. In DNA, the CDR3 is TGTGCCAGCAGCTTAGAACGGCGGTACGAGCAGTACTTC.

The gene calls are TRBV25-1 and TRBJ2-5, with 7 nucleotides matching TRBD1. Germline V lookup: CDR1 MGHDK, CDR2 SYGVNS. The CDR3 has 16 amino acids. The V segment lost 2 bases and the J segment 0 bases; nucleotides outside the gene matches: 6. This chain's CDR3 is CASSELRDSYQETQYF. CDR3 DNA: TGTGCCAGCAGTGAACTCCGGGACAGCTACCAAGAGACCCAGTACTTC.

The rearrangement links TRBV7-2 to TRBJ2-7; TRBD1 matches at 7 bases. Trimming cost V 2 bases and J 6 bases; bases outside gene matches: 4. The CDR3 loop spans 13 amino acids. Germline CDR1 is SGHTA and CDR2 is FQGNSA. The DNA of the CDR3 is TGTGCCAGCAGCTTATACAGGGGTGGCGAGCAGTACTTC. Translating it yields CASSLYRGGEQYF.

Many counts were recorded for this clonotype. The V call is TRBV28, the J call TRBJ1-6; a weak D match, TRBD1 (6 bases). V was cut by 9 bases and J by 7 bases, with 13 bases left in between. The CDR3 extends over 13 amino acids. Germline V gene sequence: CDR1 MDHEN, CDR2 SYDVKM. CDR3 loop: CASLDSLNSPLHF. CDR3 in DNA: TGTGCCAGTCTGGACAGCTTGAATTCACCCCTCCACTTT.